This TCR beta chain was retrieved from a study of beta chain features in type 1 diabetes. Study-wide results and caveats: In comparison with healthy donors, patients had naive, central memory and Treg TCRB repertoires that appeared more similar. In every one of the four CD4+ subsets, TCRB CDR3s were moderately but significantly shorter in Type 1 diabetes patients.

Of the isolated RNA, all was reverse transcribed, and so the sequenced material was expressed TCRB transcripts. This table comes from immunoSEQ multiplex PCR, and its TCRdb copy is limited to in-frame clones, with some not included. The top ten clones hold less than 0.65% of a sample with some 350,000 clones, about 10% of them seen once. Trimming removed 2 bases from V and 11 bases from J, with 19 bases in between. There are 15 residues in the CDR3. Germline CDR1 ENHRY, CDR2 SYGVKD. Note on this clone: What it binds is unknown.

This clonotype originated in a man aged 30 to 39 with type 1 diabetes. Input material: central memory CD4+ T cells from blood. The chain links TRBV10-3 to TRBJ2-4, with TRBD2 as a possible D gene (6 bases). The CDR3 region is CAISEGQVGGKVQYF. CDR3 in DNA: TGTGCCATCAGTGAGGGGCAGGTCGGGGGAAAGGTTCAGTACTTC.